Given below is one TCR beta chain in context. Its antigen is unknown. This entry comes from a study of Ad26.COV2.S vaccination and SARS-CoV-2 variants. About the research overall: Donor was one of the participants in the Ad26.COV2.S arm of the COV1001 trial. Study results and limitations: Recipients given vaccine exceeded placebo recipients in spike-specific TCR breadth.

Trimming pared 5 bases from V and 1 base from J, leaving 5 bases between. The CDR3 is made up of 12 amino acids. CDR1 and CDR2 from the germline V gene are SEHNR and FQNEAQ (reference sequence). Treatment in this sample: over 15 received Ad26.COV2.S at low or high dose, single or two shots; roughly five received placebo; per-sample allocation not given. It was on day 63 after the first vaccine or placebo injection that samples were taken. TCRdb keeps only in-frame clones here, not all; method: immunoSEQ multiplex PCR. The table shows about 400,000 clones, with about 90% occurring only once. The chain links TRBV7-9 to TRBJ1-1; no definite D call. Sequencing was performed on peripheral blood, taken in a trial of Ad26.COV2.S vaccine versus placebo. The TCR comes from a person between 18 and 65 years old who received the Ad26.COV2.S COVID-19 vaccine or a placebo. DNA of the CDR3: TGTGCCAGCAGCCCCAGGAACACTGAAGCTTTCTTT. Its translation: CASSPRNTEAFF.